These 11 T cell receptor beta chains were all obtained from the same sample, sequenced in a study of early T cells in non-severe SARS-CoV-2 infection. MiXCR was run by TCRdb on the 5' RACE reads, yielding one entry per CDR3 protein. This table has roughly 48,000 distinct CDR3 sequences, roughly 4.5% appearing once. Source material: whole blood. These receptor sequences come from an adult who was a healthcare worker with PCR-confirmed SARS-CoV-2 infection or an uninfected control (not recorded which).

This clonotype has at least ten counts. The chain is built from TRBV27 and TRBJ2-3, with 7 bases fitting TRBD1. The CDR3 extends over 16 amino acids. Trimming at V came to 6 bases and at J to 6 bases, leaving 15 bases not matched to a gene. Germline values: CDR1 MNHEY, CDR2 SMNVEV (reference sequence). This chain's CDR3 is CASSLNRDSTPDTQYF. The CDR3 coding sequence is TGTGCCAGCAGCCTCAACCGGGACAGCACTCCCGATACGCAGTATTTT.

This clonotype was detected ten times or more. The rearrangement links TRBV20-1 to TRBJ2-2; 7 nucleotides match TRBD2. The CDR3 sequence is 14 residues long. Germline V gene data show CDR1 as DFQATT and CDR2 as SNEGSKA (reference sequence). Trimming cost V 6 bases and J 0 bases; bases outside gene matches: 4. The CDR3 nucleotides are TGCAGTGCAAAGGCGGGAGCGAACACCGGGGAGCTGTTTTTT. Translation gives CSAKAGANTGELFF.

This clonotype appeared a few times. The V gene is TRBV28, the J gene TRBJ2-2, with D perhaps TRBD2 (6 bases). V lost 7 bases and J lost 1, with 13 bases in between. CDR1 is MDHEN, CDR2 SYDVKM, per germline. The CDR3 contains 15 residues. CDR3 sequence (DNA): TGTGCCAGCACCTTGGAGGGGAGGAACACCGGGGAGCTGTTTTTT. Protein: CASTLEGRNTGELFF.

This clonotype was seen many times. The chain has TRBV9 and TRBJ2-2, with D hard to call. Germline CDR1 and CDR2: SGDLS and YYNGEE. The CDR3 runs 16 residues. V was trimmed by 0 bases and J by 3 bases, leaving 12 bases between them. The CDR3: CASSVEARRDTGELFF. The CDR3 bases are TGTGCCAGCAGCGTAGAGGCCCGACGGGACACCGGGGAGCTGTTTTTT.

In its sample, this clonotype was seen many times. The DNA of the CDR3 is TGCAGCGTTGAGGCAGGATCACTCTCTGGGGCCAACGTCCTGACTTTC. Its translation: CSVEAGSLSGANVLTF. The chain recombines TRBV29-1 with TRBJ2-6; D is uncertain. Germline values: CDR1 SQVTM, CDR2 ANQGSEA. Trimming took 3 bases from V and 0 from J, leaving 12 bases between them. The CDR3 is made up of 16 amino acids.

This clonotype was seen repeatedly, ten times or more. V gene TRBV20-1 combines with J gene TRBJ2-5, with D unclear. Germline V gene sequence: CDR1 DFQATT, CDR2 SNEGSKA (reference sequence). V gave up 5 bases and J gave up 3 bases, with 10 bases separating them. The CDR3 length is 12 residues. CDR3 residues: CSAALLEETQYF. The CDR3 DNA is TGCAGTGCTGCCCTCCTAGAAGAGACCCAGTACTTC.

This clonotype was seen a few times. The genes are TRBV9 and TRBJ2-1; D is uncertain. The CDR3 length is 14 residues. CDR1 and CDR2 (germline): SGDLS, YYNGEE. The V end lost 3 bases, the J end lost 5 bases, and 12 bases lay between the germline ends. This CDR3 is CASSGTLGNNEQFF. CDR3 bases: TGTGCCAGCAGCGGGACCTTGGGCAACAATGAGCAGTTCTTC. Supplemented by reference TRBV9 and TRBJ2-1, the full variable domain reads DSGVTQTPKHLITATGQRVTLRCSPRSGDLSVYWYQQSLDQGLQFLIQYYNGEERAKGNILERFSAQQFPDLHSELNLSSLELGDSALYFCASSGTLGNNEQFFGPGTRLTVL.

This clonotype was recorded a few times. This chain connects TRBV29-1 to TRBJ2-5, with 7 bases lining up with TRBD2. The CDR3 contains 15 residues. CDR1 and CDR2 (germline): SQVTM, ANQGSEA. Losses at the gene ends were 4 bases for V and 1 base for J; bases not matched to a gene: 9. This CDR3 is CSVAGVAGLQETQYF. CDR3 in DNA: TGCAGCGTTGCGGGAGTAGCGGGCCTCCAAGAGACCCAGTACTTC.

This clonotype has ten or more counts. CDR3 loop: CATSEWGITGELFF. CDR3 DNA sequence: TGTGCCACCAGTGAATGGGGGATCACCGGGGAGCTGTTTTTT. V and J are TRBV24-1 and TRBJ2-2; D may correspond to TRBD1 or TRBD2 (5 bases each). This CDR3 contains 14 residues. Per germline, CDR1 KGHDR and CDR2 SFDVKD. The V end lost 4 bases, the J end lost 4 bases, and 9 bases lay between the germline ends.

The table lists this clonotype with many counts. The J gene is TRBJ2-7, the V gene TRBV7-9; 7 bases are a match to TRBD1. Trimming cost V 5 bases and J 1 base; bases outside gene matches: 11. This CDR3 contains 16 residues. Germline CDR1 and CDR2: SEHNR and FQNEAQ (reference sequence). The CDR3 sequence is CASSPSTGTRSYEQYF. CDR3 coding DNA: TGTGCCAGCAGCCCCTCGACAGGGACCCGTTCCTACGAGCAGTACTTC.

This clonotype was found many times. DNA of the CDR3: TGCAGCGTTGCCGCCGGTCGGAACTATGGCTACACCTTC. Its protein product is CSVAAGRNYGYTF. The chain links TRBV29-1 to TRBJ1-2; unclear D gene. The ends were cut back, 4 bases at V and 2 bases at J, with 11 bases in the middle. Germline CDR1 SQVTM, CDR2 ANQGSEA. This CDR3 spans 13 amino acids.